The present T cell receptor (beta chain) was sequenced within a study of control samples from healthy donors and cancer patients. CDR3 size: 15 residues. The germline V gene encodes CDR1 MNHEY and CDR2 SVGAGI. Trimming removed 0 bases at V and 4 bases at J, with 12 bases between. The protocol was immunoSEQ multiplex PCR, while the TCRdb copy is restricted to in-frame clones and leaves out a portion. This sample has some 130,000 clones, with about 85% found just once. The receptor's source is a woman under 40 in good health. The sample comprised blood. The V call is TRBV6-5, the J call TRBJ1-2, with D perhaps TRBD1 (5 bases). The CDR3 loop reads CASSYSSRVGYGYTF. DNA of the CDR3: TGTGCCAGCAGTTACTCTTCCAGGGTTGGCTATGGCTACACCTTC.